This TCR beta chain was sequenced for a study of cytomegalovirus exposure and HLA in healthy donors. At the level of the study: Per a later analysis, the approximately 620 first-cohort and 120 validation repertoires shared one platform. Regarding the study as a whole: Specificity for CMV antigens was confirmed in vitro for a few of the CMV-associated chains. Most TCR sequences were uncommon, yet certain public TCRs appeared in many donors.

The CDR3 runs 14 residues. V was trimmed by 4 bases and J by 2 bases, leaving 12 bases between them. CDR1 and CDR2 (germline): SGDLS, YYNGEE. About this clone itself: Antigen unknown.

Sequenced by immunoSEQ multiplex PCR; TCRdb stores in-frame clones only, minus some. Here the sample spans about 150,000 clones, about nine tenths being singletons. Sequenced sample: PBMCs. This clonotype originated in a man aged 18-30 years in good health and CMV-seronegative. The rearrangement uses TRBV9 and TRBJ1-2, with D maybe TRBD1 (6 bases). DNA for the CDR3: TGTGCCAGCAGCTCCTACCAGGGGAACTATGGCTACACCTTC. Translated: CASSSYQGNYGYTF.